This record covers a single TCR beta chain. As yet, its antigen is unknown. These data originate in a study of beta chain features in type 1 diabetes. Study as a whole: Patients and healthy donors were similar in age, gender and cell yields.

Study observations and caveats: All four CD4+ subsets from Type 1 diabetes patients carried moderately but significantly shorter TCRB CDR3s.

The V end lost 0 bases, the J end lost 3 bases, and 13 bases lay between the germline ends. The germline V gene has CDR1 SGHRS and CDR2 YFSETQ. The CDR3 has 16 residues. All of the sorted populations showed purity greater than 95%. Isolated RNA was reverse transcribed in full, so expressed TCRB transcripts were sequenced. Here immunoSEQ multiplex PCR was the method, and the copy in TCRdb shows in-frame clones only, minus some. The sample carries hundreds of thousands of clones, around 15% recorded once. This chain links TRBV5-1 with TRBJ2-1, with D possibly matching TRBD2 (6 bases). The sample taken for sequencing was naive CD4+ T cells from blood. The TCR was taken from a man between 18 and 35 years old with type 1 diabetes. The CDR3 protein is CASSLVASAHYNEQFF. The CDR3 coding sequence is TGCGCCAGCAGCTTGGTGGCTAGCGCTCACTACAATGAGCAGTTCTTC.